The clone carrying this TCR beta chain has ten or more counts. Its cognate antigen is unknown. Individuals with ophthalmopathy presented a Clinical Activity Score of at least 3, a NOSPECS grade of at least 4 and a duration under 3 months. Exclusion of a patient resulted from uncontrolled infection, other autoimmune disease, pregnancy or lactation. The source of the PBMCs was around 9 ml of fresh peripheral blood. This specimen belongs to a study of T cells in Graves' hyperthyroidism and ophthalmopathy. Whole-study findings and limits: Most clonotypes expanded in thyroid above 0.001 were likewise present in blood.

There were TCR beta CDR3 regions amplified from RNA transcripts. Initially, a first-round RT-PCR of the TCR CDR3 employed the HTBI primer set. TCRdb recomputed calls from the multiplex PCR reads with MiXCR, one row per CDR3 protein. The sample carries a few hundred thousand distinct CDR3 sequences, 13% to 15% recorded once. The V and J ends lost 4 bases and 0 bases respectively, with 13 bases between them. The CDR3 is 15 residues long. The germline V gene encodes CDR1 SGHRS and CDR2 YFSETQ. The chain carries TRBV5-1 and TRBJ1-1; D is possibly TRBD1 (6 bases). The TCR was taken from a woman younger than 45 with Graves' ophthalmopathy. Sequencing used blood. CDR3 DNA: TGCGCCAGCAGCGAACAAGGACAGCTGAACACTGAAGCTTTCTTT. Protein sequence: CASSEQGQLNTEAFF.